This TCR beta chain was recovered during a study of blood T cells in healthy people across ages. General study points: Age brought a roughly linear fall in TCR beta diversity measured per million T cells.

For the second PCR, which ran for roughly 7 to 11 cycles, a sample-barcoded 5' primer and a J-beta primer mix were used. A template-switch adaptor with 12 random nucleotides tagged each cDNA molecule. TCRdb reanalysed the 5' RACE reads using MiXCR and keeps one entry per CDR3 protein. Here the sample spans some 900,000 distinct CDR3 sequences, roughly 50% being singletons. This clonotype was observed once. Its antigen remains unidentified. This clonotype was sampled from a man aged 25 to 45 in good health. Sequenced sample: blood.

The CDR3: CASSGVPGELFF. DNA of the CDR3: TGTGCCAGCTCGGGGGTTCCCGGGGAGCTGTTTTTT. The chain joins TRBV14 to TRBJ2-2, with TRBD2 as a possible D gene (6 bases). The V and J ends lost 8 bases and 6 bases respectively, with 10 bases between them. CDR3 length equals 12 residues. Germline V lookup: CDR1 SGHDN, CDR2 FVKESK.